This record concerns one TCR beta chain sequence. The record originates from a study of blood T cell repertoires in COVID-19. For the study at large: Researchers got acute and convalescent COVID-19 samples from the United States, Italy and Spain. Nucleic acid was either cDNA or gDNA, and it came from T cells, B-cell-depleted T cells, or PBMCs.

The V segment lost 2 bases and the J segment 9 bases; nucleotides outside the gene matches: 7. This CDR3 spans 13 amino acids. The germline CDR1 and CDR2 sequences are GTSNPN and SVGIG (reference sequence). Here immunoSEQ multiplex PCR was the method, and the copy in TCRdb shows in-frame clones only, minus some. The sample lists under 200,000 clones, nearly 90% seen once, with 20% to 25% in the top ten. This sequence joins TRBV30 and TRBJ1-5; 7 bases are a match to TRBD1. This sequence was found in a man in his 60s with active or convalescent COVID-19. The sequenced material came from peripheral blood. As DNA, the CDR3 is TGTGCCTGGAGTTTACAGGGGTTTGGGCCCCAGCATTTT. It yields the protein CAWSLQGFGPQHF.